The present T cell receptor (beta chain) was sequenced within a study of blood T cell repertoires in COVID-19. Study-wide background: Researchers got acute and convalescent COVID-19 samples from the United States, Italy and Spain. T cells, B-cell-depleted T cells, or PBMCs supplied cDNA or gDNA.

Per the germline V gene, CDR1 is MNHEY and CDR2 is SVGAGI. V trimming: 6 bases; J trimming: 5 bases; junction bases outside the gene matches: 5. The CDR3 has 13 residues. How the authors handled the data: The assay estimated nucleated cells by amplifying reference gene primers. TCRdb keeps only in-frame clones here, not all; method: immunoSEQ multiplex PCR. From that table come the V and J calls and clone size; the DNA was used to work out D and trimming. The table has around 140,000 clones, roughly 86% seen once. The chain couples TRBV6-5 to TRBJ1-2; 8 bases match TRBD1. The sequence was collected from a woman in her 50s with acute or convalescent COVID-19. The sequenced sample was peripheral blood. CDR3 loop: CASSQDRVYGYTF. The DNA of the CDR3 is TGTGCCAGCAGCCAGGACAGGGTATATGGCTACACCTTC.